These T cell receptor beta chains were read from a single sample in a study of T cell clones after liver transplantation. The assay was immunoSEQ multiplex PCR, and TCRdb's table has in-frame clones only and misses some. The table has more than 70,000 clones, less than 85% seen once; the top ten hold roughly 2.8%. The sample consisted of CD4+ T cells from blood, taken at the 22-month timepoint. Source of these receptors: a human patient who received a liver transplant. The graft donor may have contributed some T cells. Both conserved end residues are part of each CDR3. The D gene is left open where the match is weak. Size is omitted from some rows. Given values are once, few, many or a class for expanded clones.

>TRBV15|NA|15|TRBJ2-5|NA
TGTGCCACCAGCAGAGAGCCGCTAGATTCTGAGACCCAGTACTTC
CATSREPLDSETQYF
>TRBV6-5|TRBD1|12|TRBJ2-7|NA
TGTGCCAGCAGAGGACAGGGGCCAAAGCAGTACTTC
CASRGQGPKQYF
>TRBV29-1|NA|13|TRBJ1-2|NA
TGCAGCGTTGTACTTCACCAAAACTATGGCTACACCTTC
CSVVLHQNYGYTF
>TRBV18|TRBD2|15|TRBJ2-1|NA
TGTGCCAGCTCGTTTCAGATTAGCGGGGACAATGAGCAGTTCTTC
CASSFQISGDNEQFF
>TRBV7-3|NA|13|TRBJ2-3|few
TGTGCCAGCAGCCCCAGGGTGGGTTATACGCAGTATTTT
CASSPRVGYTQYF
>TRBV7-2|TRBD2|15|TRBJ2-4|NA
TGTGCCAGCAGCTTAAGCGGGATAGCCAAAAACATTCAGTACTTC
CASSLSGIAKNIQYF
>TRBV6-5|NA|13|TRBJ2-3|few
TGTGCCAGCAGTTACGGAGCTACAGATACGCAGTATTTT
CASSYGATDTQYF
>TRBV4-3|NA|17|TRBJ2-3|NA
TGCGCCAGCAGCCAAGATGGCGGGGGCTCGGGGTCAGATACGCAGTATTTT
CASSQDGGGSGSDTQYF
>TRBV28|NA|14|TRBJ1-1|NA
TGTGCCAGCAGTTTTGCCCGAATGAACACTGAAGCTTTCTTT
CASSFARMNTEAFF
>TRBV20-1|NA|11|TRBJ2-7|many
TGCAGGCTCAGGGCGGGCCACGAGCAGTACTTC
CRLRAGHEQYF
>TRBV18|NA|17|TRBJ2-3|NA
TGTGCCAGCTCACCACCGAACCAACTAGGAGGGACAGATACGCAGTATTTT
CASSPPNQLGGTDTQYF
>TRBV15|TRBD2|15|TRBJ2-5|NA
TGTGCCACCAGCAGAGATCTAGCGGGGCAAGAGACCCAGTACTTC
CATSRDLAGQETQYF
>TRBV6-5|NA|12|TRBJ1-1|NA
TGTGCCAGCAGGACTATGAACACTGAAGCTTTCTTT
CASRTMNTEAFF
>TRBV7-3|NA|13|TRBJ2-5|NA
TGTGCCAGCAGCTTACTGGGTGAGGAGACCCAGTACTTC
CASSLLGEETQYF
>TRBV9|TRBD2|15|TRBJ2-5|NA
TGTGCCAGCAGCGTAGCGAACGGGGGGTGGGAGACCCAGTACTTC
CASSVANGGWETQYF
>TRBV5-1|NA|16|TRBJ2-3|NA
TGCGCCAGCAGCTTGGGTTACTTGAGGGGCACAGATACGCAGTATTTT
CASSLGYLRGTDTQYF
>TRBV28|NA|15|TRBJ2-2|NA
TGTGCCAGCAGTCGACCCTTCCCAAACACCGGGGAGCTGTTTTTT
CASSRPFPNTGELFF